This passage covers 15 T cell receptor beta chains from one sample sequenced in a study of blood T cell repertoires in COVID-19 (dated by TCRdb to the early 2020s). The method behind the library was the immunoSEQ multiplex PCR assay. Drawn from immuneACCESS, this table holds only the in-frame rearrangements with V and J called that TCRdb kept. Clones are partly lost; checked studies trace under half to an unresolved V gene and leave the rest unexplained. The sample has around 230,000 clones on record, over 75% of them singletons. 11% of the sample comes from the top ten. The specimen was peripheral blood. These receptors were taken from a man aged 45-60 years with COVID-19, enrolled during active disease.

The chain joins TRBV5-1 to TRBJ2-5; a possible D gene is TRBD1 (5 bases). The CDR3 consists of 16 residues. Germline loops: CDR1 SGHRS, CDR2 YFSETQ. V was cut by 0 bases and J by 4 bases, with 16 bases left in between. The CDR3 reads CASSLAGHPTGETQYF. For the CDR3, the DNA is TGCGCCAGCAGCTTGGCAGGACACCCAACGGGAGAGACCCAGTACTTC.

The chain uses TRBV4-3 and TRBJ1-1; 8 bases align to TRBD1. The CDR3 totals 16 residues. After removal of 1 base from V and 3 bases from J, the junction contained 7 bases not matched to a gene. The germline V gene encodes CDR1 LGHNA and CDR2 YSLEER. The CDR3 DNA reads TGCGCCAGCAGCCAAGCGGTTGACAGGGGTCACACTGAAGCTTTCTTT. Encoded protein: CASSQAVDRGHTEAFF.

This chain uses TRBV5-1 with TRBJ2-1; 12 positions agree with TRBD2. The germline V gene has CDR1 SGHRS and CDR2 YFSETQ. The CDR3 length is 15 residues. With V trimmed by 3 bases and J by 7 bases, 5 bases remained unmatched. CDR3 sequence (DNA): TGCGCCAGCAGCTCGCTGACTAGCGGGAGAAATGAGCAGTTCTTC. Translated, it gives CASSSLTSGRNEQFF. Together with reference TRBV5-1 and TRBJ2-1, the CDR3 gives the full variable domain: KAGVTQTPRYLIKTRGQQVTLSCSPISGHRSVSWYQQTPGQGLQFLFEYFSETQRNKGNFPGRFSGRQFSNSRSEMNVSTLELGDSALYLCASSSLTSGRNEQFFGPGTRLTVL.

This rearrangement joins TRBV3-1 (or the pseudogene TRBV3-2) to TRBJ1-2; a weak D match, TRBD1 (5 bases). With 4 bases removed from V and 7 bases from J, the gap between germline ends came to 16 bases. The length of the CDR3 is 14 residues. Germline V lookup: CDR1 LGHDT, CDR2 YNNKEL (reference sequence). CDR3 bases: TGTGCCAGCAGCCCCCCCGGGGGGGAGCGTGGCTACACCTTC. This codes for CASSPPGGERGYTF.

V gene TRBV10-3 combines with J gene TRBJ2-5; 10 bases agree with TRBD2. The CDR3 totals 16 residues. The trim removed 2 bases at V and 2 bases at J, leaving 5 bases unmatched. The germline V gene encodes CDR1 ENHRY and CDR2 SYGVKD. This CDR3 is CAISEAQLAGQETQYF. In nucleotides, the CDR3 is TGTGCCATCAGTGAGGCGCAACTAGCGGGGCAAGAGACCCAGTACTTC.

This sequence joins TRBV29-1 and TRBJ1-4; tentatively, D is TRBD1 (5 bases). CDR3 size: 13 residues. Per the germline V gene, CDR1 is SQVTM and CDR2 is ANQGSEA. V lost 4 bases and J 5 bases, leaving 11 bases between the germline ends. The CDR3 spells CSVAAGRNEKLFF. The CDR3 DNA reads TGCAGCGTTGCGGCAGGGCGGAATGAAAAACTGTTTTTT.

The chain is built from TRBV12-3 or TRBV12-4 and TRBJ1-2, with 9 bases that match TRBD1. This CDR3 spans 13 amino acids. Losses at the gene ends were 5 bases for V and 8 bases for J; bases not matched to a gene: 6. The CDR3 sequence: CASSPTGGSGYTF. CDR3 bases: TGTGCCAGCAGTCCCACAGGGGGCTCGGGCTACACCTTC.

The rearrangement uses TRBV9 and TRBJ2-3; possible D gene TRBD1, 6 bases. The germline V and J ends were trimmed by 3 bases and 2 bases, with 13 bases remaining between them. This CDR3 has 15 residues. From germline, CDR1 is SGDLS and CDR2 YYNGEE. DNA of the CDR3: TGTGCCAGCAGCGCCAAGGACAGAAACACAGATACGCAGTATTTT. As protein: CASSAKDRNTDTQYF.

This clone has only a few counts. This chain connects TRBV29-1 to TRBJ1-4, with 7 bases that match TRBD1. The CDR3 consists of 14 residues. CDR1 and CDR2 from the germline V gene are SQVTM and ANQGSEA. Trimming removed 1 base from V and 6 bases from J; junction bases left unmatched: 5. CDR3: CSVEGTGDHEKLFF. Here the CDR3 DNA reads TGCAGCGTTGAAGGAACAGGGGACCATGAAAAACTGTTTTTT.

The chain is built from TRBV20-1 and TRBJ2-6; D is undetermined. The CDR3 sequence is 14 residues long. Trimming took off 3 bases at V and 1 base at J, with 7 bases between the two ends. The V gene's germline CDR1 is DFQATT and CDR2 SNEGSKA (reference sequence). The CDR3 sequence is CSASGDSGANVLTF. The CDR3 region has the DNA TGCAGTGCTAGTGGAGATTCTGGGGCCAACGTCCTGACTTTC.

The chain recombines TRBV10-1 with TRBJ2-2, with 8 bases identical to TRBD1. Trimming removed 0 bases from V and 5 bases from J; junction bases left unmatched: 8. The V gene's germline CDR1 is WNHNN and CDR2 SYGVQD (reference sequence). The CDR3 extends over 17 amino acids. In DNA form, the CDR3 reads TGCGCCAGCAGTGAGTCCCGGACAGGGAGCGCGACCGGGGAGCTGTTTTTT. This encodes CASSESRTGSATGELFF.

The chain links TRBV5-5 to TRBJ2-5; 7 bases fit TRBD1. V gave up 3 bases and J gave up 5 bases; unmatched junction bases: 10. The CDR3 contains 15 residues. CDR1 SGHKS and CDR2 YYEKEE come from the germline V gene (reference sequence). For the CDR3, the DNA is TGTGCCAGCAGCTCCGGAGGTGGCAGGGGGGAGACCCAGTACTTC. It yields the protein CASSSGGGRGETQYF.

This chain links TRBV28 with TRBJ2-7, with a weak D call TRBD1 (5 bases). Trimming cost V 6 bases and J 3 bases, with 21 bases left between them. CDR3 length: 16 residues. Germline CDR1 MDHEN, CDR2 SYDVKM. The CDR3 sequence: CASRLAGHLGNYEQYF. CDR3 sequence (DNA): TGTGCCAGCAGACTCGCCGGACACCTTGGAAACTACGAGCAGTACTTC.

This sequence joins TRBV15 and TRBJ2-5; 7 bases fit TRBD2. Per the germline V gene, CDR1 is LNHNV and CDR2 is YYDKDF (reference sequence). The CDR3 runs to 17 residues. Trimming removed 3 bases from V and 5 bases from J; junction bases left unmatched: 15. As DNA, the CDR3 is TGTGCCACCAGCAGCCGGGAGATAGCCCTGGGGGGGGAGACCCAGTACTTC. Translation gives CATSSREIALGGETQYF.

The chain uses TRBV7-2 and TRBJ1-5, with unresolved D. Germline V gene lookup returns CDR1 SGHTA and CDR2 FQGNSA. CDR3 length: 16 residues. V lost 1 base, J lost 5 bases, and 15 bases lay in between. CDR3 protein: CASSLDGGKADQPQHF. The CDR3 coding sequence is TGTGCCAGCAGCTTAGACGGCGGGAAGGCCGATCAGCCCCAGCATTTT.